This T cell receptor (beta chain) was documented in a study of T cell changes during pregnancy in multiple sclerosis. The method was immunoSEQ multiplex PCR; TCRdb's version includes in-frame clones alone and lacks a portion of them. The sample yields almost 35,000 clones, about nine tenths seen once. The CDR3 runs to 15 residues. The germline V and J ends were trimmed by 3 bases and 1 base, with 12 bases remaining between them. Germline CDR1 is LNHDA and CDR2 is SQIVND (reference sequence). The receptor's source is a female donor with multiple sclerosis, enrolled in a pregnancy study. This sequence joins TRBV19 and TRBJ1-1; no reliable D call. The material was CD8+ T cells from peripheral blood mononuclear cells, obtained after pregnancy. CDR3 in amino acids: CASSITDPSNTEAFF. The CDR3 DNA follows: TGTGCCAGTAGTATCACAGATCCCTCGAACACTGAAGCTTTCTTT. The full variable domain, with the rest looked up from reference TRBV19 and TRBJ1-1, is DGGITQSPKYLFRKEGQNVTLSCEQNLNHDAMYWYRQDPGQGLRLIYYSQIVNDFQKGDIAEGYSVSREKKESFPLTVTSAQKNPTAFYLCASSITDPSNTEAFFGQGTRLTVV.